This TCR beta chain was observed in a study of response to subunit inactivated influenza vaccine. Findings of the study overall: The authors suggested that every seasonal influenza vaccination recruits few new T cells.

Notes on this clonotype: Its antigen is undetermined.

CDR3 length equals 16 residues. V dropped 0 bases and J dropped 2 bases, with 15 bases sitting between them. Germline V gene lookup returns CDR1 SGHDT and CDR2 YYEEEE. One entry per CDR3 protein results from TCRdb running MiXCR on the RT-PCR reads. The sample consists of 500,000 or so distinct CDR3 sequences, 11% of them appearing once. Sequences were derived from PBMCs from blood, sampled roughly 48 days after vaccination. This receptor was identified in a man aged 45-65 years who received an inactivated influenza vaccine. The rearrangement links TRBV5-6 to TRBJ2-7, with D unclear. Here the CDR3 DNA reads TGTGCCAGCAGCTTGGGTTTTCGGACGAACACCTACGAGCAGTACTTC. Its translation is CASSLGFRTNTYEQYF.